This T cell receptor beta chain was sequenced during a study of OX40 agonist ivuxolimab in advanced cancers. Study-level background: Ivuxolimab was a fully human IgG2 agonistic monoclonal antibody targeting the costimulatory receptor OX40 (CD134). The monotherapy dose-escalation portion (N ≈ 52 patients) of the phase I ivuxolimab trial is reported in the paper. Of the 50 or so patients in dose escalation, 19 had hepatocellular carcinoma, about 15 had melanoma, 9 had renal cell carcinoma and 9 had head and neck cancer. Three dose-escalation patients achieved partial responses, one with hepatocellular carcinoma and two with cutaneous melanoma. Intravenous ivuxolimab was administered to patients every 2 weeks at six dose levels: 0.01, 0.1, 0.3, 1.5, 3 and 10 mg/kg. In the dose-escalation cohort, 70% to 90% of patients were male, and the mean age was 60 years with a range of roughly 20 to 79. Peripheral TCRbeta sequencing aimed to test whether ivuxolimab altered TCR sequence diversity and caused clonal T-cell expansion. Prior anti-PD-1, anti-PD-L1 or anti-CTLA-4 therapy was permitted, and about two fifths of dose-escalation patients had received checkpoint inhibitors. The research as a whole found: At doses from 0.1 to 3.0 mg/kg, clonal expansion was seen in both CD4+ and CD8+ blood T cells between baseline and week 6. Partial responders in the 0.1-3.0 mg/kg groups had among the lowest normalized peripheral clonal expansion, especially among CD8+ T cells. Which antigens the clonally expanded peripheral T cells were specific for was not determined. After ivuxolimab, expanded clones were on average more numerous among CD8+ T cells than among CD4+ T cells. Low levels of normalized T-cell clonal expansion were also seen in some patients who did not respond.

The germline V gene gives CDR1 as SGHRS and CDR2 as YFSETQ. V was cut back by 1 base and J by 1 base, leaving a gap of 8 bases between them. The CDR3, cysteine through phenylalanine, is 14 amino acids long. Here the CDR3 DNA is all that survives: 42 bases in frame from base 1. Patients with autoimmune disease history or receiving systemic immunosuppression were excluded from the trial. Peripheral blood for TCR sequencing was collected from all dose cohorts at baseline, on cycle 4 day 1, and on cycle 7 day 1. Samples were obtained from an open-label, multicenter, first-in-human phase I dose-escalation trial of ivuxolimab. Adults with locally advanced or metastatic head and neck squamous cell, hepatocellular, melanoma or renal cell carcinoma were enrolled in the trial. Before TCR sequencing, CD4+ T cells and CD8+ T cells were sorted from peripheral blood as separate populations. Genomic DNA was extracted from sorted cells for sequencing of the TCRbeta CDR3 region. The immunoSEQ Assay was used to sequence the TCRbeta CDR3 regions. Here the immuneACCESS table is served through TCRdb, limited to in-frame sequences with V and J called. Missing clones are a known gap in these copies; in checked studies unresolved V genes cover under half, and the rest lacks a known reason. The sample table shows tens of thousands of clones, and roughly 85% are seen once. Jointly, the top ten make up approximately 0.92% of the sample.

Turning to this clone: This clone's antigen is unknown. The sample holds no much larger clone one base away, and base qualities are not on file.

The chain is encoded by TRBV5-1 joined to TRBJ1-1, with the D gene not clear enough to name. The TCR comes from an adult with an advanced solid tumor such as melanoma, head and neck, liver or kidney cancer. This sample comprised CD4+ or CD8+ T cells sorted from blood, obtained in a trial of the OX40 agonist ivuxolimab. The nucleotides are TGCGCCAGCAGCTTGCGTCAGACGAACACTGAAGCTTTCTTT. The encoded protein is CASSLRQTNTEAFF. Reference TRBV5-1 and TRBJ1-1 genes cover what lies past the CDR3, so the full variable domain is KAGVTQTPRYLIKTRGQQVTLSCSPISGHRSVSWYQQTPGQGLQFLFEYFSETQRNKGNFPGRFSGRQFSNSRSEMNVSTLELGDSALYLCASSLRQTNTEAFFGQGTRLTVV.